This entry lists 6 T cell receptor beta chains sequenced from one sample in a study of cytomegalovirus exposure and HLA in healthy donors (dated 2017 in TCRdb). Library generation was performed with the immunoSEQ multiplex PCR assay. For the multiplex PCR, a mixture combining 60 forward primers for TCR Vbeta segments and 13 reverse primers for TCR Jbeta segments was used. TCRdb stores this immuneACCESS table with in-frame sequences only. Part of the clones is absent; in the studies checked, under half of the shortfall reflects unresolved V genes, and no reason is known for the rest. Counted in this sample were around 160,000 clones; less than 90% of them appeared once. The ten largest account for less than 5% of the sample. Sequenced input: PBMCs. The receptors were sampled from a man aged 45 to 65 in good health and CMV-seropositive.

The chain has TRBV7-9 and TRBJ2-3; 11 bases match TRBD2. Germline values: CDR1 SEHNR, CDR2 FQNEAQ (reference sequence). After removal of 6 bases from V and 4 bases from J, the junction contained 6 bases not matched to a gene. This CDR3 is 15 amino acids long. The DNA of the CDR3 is TGTGCCAGCAGGGCTCTAGCGGGGGGTCCAGATACGCAGTATTTT. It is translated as CASRALAGGPDTQYF.

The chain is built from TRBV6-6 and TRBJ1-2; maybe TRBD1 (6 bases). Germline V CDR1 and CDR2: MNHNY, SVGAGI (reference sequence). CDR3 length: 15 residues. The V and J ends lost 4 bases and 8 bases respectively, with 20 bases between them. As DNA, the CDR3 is TGTGCCAGCAGTTTCCCCTCTTCATCAGGGGACGGCTACACCTTC. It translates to CASSFPSSSGDGYTF.

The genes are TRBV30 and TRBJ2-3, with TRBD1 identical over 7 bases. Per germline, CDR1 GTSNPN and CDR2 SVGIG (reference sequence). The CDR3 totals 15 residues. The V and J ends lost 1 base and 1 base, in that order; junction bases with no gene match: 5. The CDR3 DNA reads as TGTGCCTGGAGTGGAGACGGACAGGGCACAGATACGCAGTATTTT. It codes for CAWSGDGQGTDTQYF.

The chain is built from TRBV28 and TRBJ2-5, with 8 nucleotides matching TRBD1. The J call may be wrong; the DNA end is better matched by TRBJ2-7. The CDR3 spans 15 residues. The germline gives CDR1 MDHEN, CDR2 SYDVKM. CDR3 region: CASSSPGTGNDEQYF. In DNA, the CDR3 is TGTGCCAGCAGTTCCCCCGGGACAGGTAACGACGAGCAGTACTTC.

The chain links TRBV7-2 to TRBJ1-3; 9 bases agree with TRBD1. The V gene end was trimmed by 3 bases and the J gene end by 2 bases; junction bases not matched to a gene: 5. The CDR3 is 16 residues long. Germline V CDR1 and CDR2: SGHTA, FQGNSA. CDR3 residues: CASSFAGTGTGNTIYF. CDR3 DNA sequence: TGTGCCAGCAGCTTTGCCGGGACAGGGACTGGAAACACCATATATTTT.

CDR3 bases: TGTGCCAGCAGCTTAGGGGGCCAGTACAATCAGCCCCAGCATTTT. Its translation: CASSLGGQYNQPQHF. The chain employs TRBV7-2 and TRBJ1-5; D might be TRBD1 (5 bases). This CDR3 region has 15 residues. Germline CDR1 SGHTA, CDR2 FQGNSA. Between the trimmed V and J ends, which lost 1 base and 3 bases, there was a span of 10 bases.